The 23 T cell receptor beta chains below all came from one sample that was sequenced in a study of shared clonotypes between healthy human individuals. The method was immunoSEQ multiplex PCR; TCRdb's version includes in-frame clones alone and lacks a portion of them. The sample carries 2 million to 3 million clones, approximately 93% recorded once. Sequenced sample: naive CD4+ T cells from PBMCs. Stated subset: CD45RA+ positively selected. These receptor sequences come from a man younger than 35 in good health. Some clones in this sample may be carry-over from other donors' samples.

The chain has TRBV6-1 and TRBJ1-2, with TRBD1 as a possible D gene (5 bases). The V gene lost 4 bases and the J gene lost 3 bases, with 9 bases spanning the gap. CDR3 length: 13 residues. Germline CDR1 reads MNHNS; CDR2 reads SASEGT. CDR3 protein: CASSVVGDYGYTF. CDR3 bases: TGTGCCAGCAGTGTAGTAGGGGACTATGGCTACACCTTC.

The V call is TRBV28, the J call TRBJ2-7, with 7 bases aligning to TRBD1. Trimming cost V 4 bases and J 4 bases; bases outside gene matches: 10. Per the germline V gene, CDR1 is MDHEN and CDR2 is SYDVKM. The CDR3 covers 15 residues. The CDR3 DNA reads as TGTGCCAGCAGTTCCTGGACAGGCCCCTCATACGAGCAGTACTTC. Translating it yields CASSSWTGPSYEQYF.

Here the CDR3 DNA reads TGCGCCACCCGTACGGGTACTGGGGCCAACGTCCTGACTTTC. This codes for CATRTGTGANVLTF. The chain combines TRBV5-1 with TRBJ2-6; D gene ambiguous. Trimming left V 9 bases short and J 2 bases short, with 12 bases between. The CDR3 covers 14 residues. The germline V gene encodes CDR1 SGHRS and CDR2 YFSETQ.

The V call is TRBV27, the J call TRBJ2-6; D is unresolved. This CDR3 spans 16 amino acids. Germline values: CDR1 MNHEY, CDR2 SMNVEV (reference sequence). Deletions cut 6 bases from V and 1 base from J, with 13 bases between. This CDR3 reads CASRLKVRSGANVLTF. The CDR3 region has the DNA TGTGCCAGCAGACTAAAAGTGAGGTCTGGGGCCAACGTCCTGACTTTC.

Of note for this clone: Other DNA sequences in the same sample also yield this CDR3. J is TRBJ2-7 and V is TRBV6-5; no definite D call. In germline, CDR1 is MNHEY, CDR2 SVGAGI. The CDR3 has 12 amino acids. Trimming cost V 6 bases and J 0 bases, with 6 bases left between them. The CDR3 DNA is TGTGCCAGCAGCTCAAGCTCCTACGAGCAGTACTTC. Protein product: CASSSSSYEQYF.

The V and J genes are TRBV29-1 and TRBJ2-1; D assignment may be TRBD1 or TRBD2 (5 bases each). The CDR3 spans 16 residues. V was shortened by 4 bases and J by 10 bases, with 26 bases between the two germline ends. Germline V CDR1 and CDR2: SQVTM, ANQGSEA. CDR3 bases: TGCAGCGTTGGATGGGGACCGCTGACTCGAGCCGGGGAGCAGTTCTTC. Protein: CSVGWGPLTRAGEQFF.

This chain uses TRBV5-1 with TRBJ1-2; D perhaps matches TRBD1 (6 bases). Germline CDR1 and CDR2: SGHRS and YFSETQ. V was trimmed by 2 bases and J by 3 bases, leaving 8 bases between them. The CDR3 is 13 residues long. DNA of the CDR3: TGCGCCAGCAGCTTTGGGGGCGACTATGGCTACACCTTC. Protein sequence: CASSFGGDYGYTF.

V is TRBV5-1 and J is TRBJ2-7; D is perhaps TRBD2 (6 bases). Trimming cost V 2 bases and J 0 bases, with 12 bases left between them. CDR1 and CDR2 (germline): SGHRS, YFSETQ. The CDR3 contains 15 residues. The CDR3, as DNA: TGCGCCAGCAGCTTTTCAGGAGGGGCCTCCTACGAGCAGTACTTC. Encoded protein: CASSFSGGASYEQYF.

The V gene is TRBV7-9, the J gene TRBJ1-5; D is uncertain. Trimming removed 5 bases at V and 9 bases at J, with 26 bases between. CDR3 length equals 17 residues. From germline, CDR1 is SEHNR and CDR2 FQNEAQ (reference sequence). Here the CDR3 reads CASSLRFGNEDPSPQHF. The CDR3 region has the DNA TGTGCCAGCAGCCTCCGTTTTGGGAACGAGGACCCATCGCCCCAGCATTTT.

The chain couples TRBV10-3 to TRBJ2-1; possible D gene TRBD2, 5 bases. Germline values: CDR1 ENHRY, CDR2 SYGVKD. V shed 2 bases and J shed 6 bases, with 17 bases lying between them. The length of the CDR3 is 16 residues. CDR3 DNA: TGTGCCATCAGTGAGCCCTATCTGGGAGAGATCAATGAGCAGTTCTTC. It codes for CAISEPYLGEINEQFF.

The chain carries TRBV28 and TRBJ2-7; tentative D call: TRBD2 (5 bases). The CDR3 contains 15 residues. The germline V gene has CDR1 MDHEN and CDR2 SYDVKM. Trimming took 2 bases from V and 2 from J, leaving 13 bases between them. The CDR3 spells CASSLNEGSAYEQYF. The CDR3 DNA follows: TGTGCCAGCAGTTTAAATGAGGGTTCGGCCTACGAGCAGTACTTC. The full variable domain, in which reference TRBV28 and TRBJ2-7 provide the parts outside the CDR3, is DVKVTQSSRYLVKRTGEKVFLECVQDMDHENMFWYRQDPGLGLRLIYFSYDVKMKEKGDIPEGYSVSREKKERFSLILESASTNQTSMYLCASSLNEGSAYEQYFGPGTRLTVT.

This chain connects TRBV30 to TRBJ2-1; the D gene is possibly TRBD2 (6 bases). Germline lookup yields CDR1 GTSNPN and CDR2 SVGIG (reference sequence). Trimming took off 0 bases at V and 14 bases at J, with 11 bases between the two ends. This CDR3 is built from 11 residues. CDR3: CAWSVVGGEFF. In DNA, the CDR3 is TGTGCCTGGAGTGTAGTGGGGGGAGAGTTCTTC.

This chain joins TRBV28 and TRBJ2-7, with D possibly TRBD1 on 6 matching bases. The V end was cut by 5 bases, the J end by 2 bases, with 19 bases between. The CDR3 has 16 residues. Germline CDR1 reads MDHEN; CDR2 reads SYDVKM. CDR3 sequence: CASSPLPGHGAYEQYF. Written as DNA, the CDR3 is TGTGCCAGCAGTCCTCTACCGGGACACGGGGCCTACGAGCAGTACTTC. The full variable domain, with the rest looked up from reference TRBV28 and TRBJ2-7, is DVKVTQSSRYLVKRTGEKVFLECVQDMDHENMFWYRQDPGLGLRLIYFSYDVKMKEKGDIPEGYSVSREKKERFSLILESASTNQTSMYLCASSPLPGHGAYEQYFGPGTRLTVT.

This rearrangement joins TRBV7-6 to TRBJ1-1; no definite D call. Trimming removed 1 base at V and 3 bases at J, with 21 bases between. The CDR3 length is 18 residues. CDR1 is SGHVS and CDR2 is FNYEAQ in the germline V gene. This CDR3 reads CASSLDPIAARWDTEAFF. The DNA for the CDR3 is TGTGCCAGCAGCTTAGATCCTATAGCCGCCCGATGGGACACTGAAGCTTTCTTT. Together with reference TRBV7-6 and TRBJ1-1, the CDR3 gives the full variable domain: GAGVSQSPRYKVTKRGQDVALRCDPISGHVSLYWYRQALGQGPEFLTYFNYEAQQDKSGLPNDRFSAERPEGSISTLTIQRTEQRDSAMYRCASSLDPIAARWDTEAFFGQGTRLTVV.

This clone was picked up a small number of times. The J gene is TRBJ2-3, the V gene TRBV27; 7 bases fit TRBD1. V was pared by 0 bases and J by 0 bases, with 6 bases of the junction left unmatched. CDR1 is MNHEY and CDR2 is SMNVEV in the germline V gene (reference sequence). CDR3 length: 17 residues. The CDR3 DNA reads TGTGCCAGCAGTTTATCGCTCGGGACAGCAAGCACAGATACGCAGTATTTT. It specifies CASSLSLGTASTDTQYF.

V and J are TRBV5-5 and TRBJ1-5; no definite D call. The V end lost 5 bases, the J end lost 3 bases, and 9 bases lay between the germline ends. The germline V gene encodes CDR1 SGHKS and CDR2 YYEKEE (reference sequence). The CDR3 covers 13 residues. Here the CDR3 reads CASSVGHNQPQHF. CDR3 DNA: TGTGCCAGCAGTGTCGGCCACAATCAGCCCCAGCATTTT. The full variable domain, rest sourced from reference TRBV5-5 and TRBJ1-5, is DAGVTQSPTHLIKTRGQQVTLRCSPISGHKSVSWYQQVLGQGPQFIFQYYEKEERGRGNFPDRFSARQFPNYSSELNVNALLLGDSALYLCASSVGHNQPQHFGDGTRLSIL.

The J gene is TRBJ1-1, the V gene TRBV6-5; D remains unclear. Germline values: CDR1 MNHEY, CDR2 SVGAGI. CDR3 size: 14 residues. V was cut by 4 bases and J by 2 bases, with 11 bases left in between. The CDR3 DNA is TGTGCCAGCAGTTCAATTACAGCTAACACTGAAGCTTTCTTT. Residues: CASSSITANTEAFF.

This sequence joins TRBV2 and TRBJ2-1; D is unresolved. The length of the CDR3 is 14 residues. Deletions cut 7 bases from V and 1 base from J, with 11 bases between. CDR1 SNHLY and CDR2 FYNNEI come from the germline V gene. CDR3: CASNIISSYNEQFF. The CDR3 coding sequence is TGTGCCAGCAATATCATCTCTTCCTACAATGAGCAGTTCTTC.

In this sample, this clone turned up once. The V gene is TRBV10-3, the J gene TRBJ1-1; no firm D call. The CDR3 has 14 amino acids. Germline V gene sequence: CDR1 ENHRY, CDR2 SYGVKD. V dropped 3 bases and J dropped 4 bases, with 12 bases sitting between them. Written as DNA, the CDR3 is TGTGCCATCAGTGACCAAACTGTGAGCACTGAAGCTTTCTTT. This translates into CAISDQTVSTEAFF.

The CDR3 region has the DNA TGTGCCAGCAGTTCCAGCCCTAGCGGGGGGACCTACGAGCAGTACTTC. Amino acid sequence: CASSSSPSGGTYEQYF. The gene calls are TRBV6-5 and TRBJ2-7, with 11 bases aligning to TRBD2. Germline values: CDR1 MNHEY, CDR2 SVGAGI. J was trimmed by 2 bases and V by 4 bases; bases with no gene match: 7. This CDR3 is built from 16 residues.

V is TRBV5-6 and J is TRBJ2-7, with no clear D. This CDR3 is 15 amino acids long. Trimming pared 4 bases from V and 7 bases from J, leaving 21 bases between. Per the germline V gene, CDR1 is SGHDT and CDR2 is YYEEEE. The CDR3 DNA is TGTGCCAGCAGCATTACTCCCCTGGTTCCTGGAGAGCAGTACTTC. The encoded protein is CASSITPLVPGEQYF.

J is TRBJ1-2 and V is TRBV6-6; D is unclear. Germline CDR1 and CDR2: MNHNY and SVGAGI (reference sequence). With 7 bases removed from V and 0 bases from J, the gap between germline ends came to 12 bases. CDR3 size: 14 residues. CDR3 sequence: CASNYSPTNYGYTF. The CDR3, as DNA: TGTGCCAGCAACTACAGTCCAACTAACTATGGCTACACCTTC.

This rearrangement joins TRBV30 to TRBJ2-7, with 7 positions matching TRBD1. Per germline, CDR1 GTSNPN and CDR2 SVGIG (reference sequence). The V gene end was trimmed by 8 bases and the J gene end by 3 bases; junction bases not matched to a gene: 7. The CDR3 runs to 12 residues. Here the CDR3 reads CAGDRDLYEQYF. For the CDR3, the DNA is TGTGCCGGAGACAGGGACCTCTACGAGCAGTACTTC.